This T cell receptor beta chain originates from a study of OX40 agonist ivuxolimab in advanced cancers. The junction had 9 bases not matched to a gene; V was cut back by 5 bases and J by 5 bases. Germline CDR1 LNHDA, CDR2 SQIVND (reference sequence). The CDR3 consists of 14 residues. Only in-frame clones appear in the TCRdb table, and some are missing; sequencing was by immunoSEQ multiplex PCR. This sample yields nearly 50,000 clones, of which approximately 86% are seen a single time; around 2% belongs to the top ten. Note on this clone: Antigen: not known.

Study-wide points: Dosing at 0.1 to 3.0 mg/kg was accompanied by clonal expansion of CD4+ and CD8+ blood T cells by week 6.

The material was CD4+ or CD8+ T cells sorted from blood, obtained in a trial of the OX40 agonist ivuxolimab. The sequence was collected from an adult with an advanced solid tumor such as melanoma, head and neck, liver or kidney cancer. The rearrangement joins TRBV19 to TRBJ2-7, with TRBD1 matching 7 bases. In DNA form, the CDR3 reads TGTGCCAGTAGTCCCCAGGGGGTGTTCAACGAGCAGTACTTC. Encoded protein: CASSPQGVFNEQYF.